Listed below are T cell receptor beta chains from one sample, sequenced in a study of T cells after posttransplantation cyclophosphamide. Profiling relied on immunoSEQ multiplex PCR, and the TCRdb table lists in-frame clones only, not all of them. Recorded here are about 7,200 clones, none singletons. The sequenced sample was PBMCs, obtained after allogeneic stem cell transplant with posttransplant cyclophosphamide. These receptors were collected from a female patient aged 50 to 65 who received an allogeneic stem cell transplant from an unrelated donor, was CMV-positive, and had acute GVHD only. Some T cells may be transferred from the graft donor. CDR3s include the opening cysteine and the closing phenylalanine or tryptophan. Fields, in order: clone size, J gene, D gene, V gene, CDR3 protein, CDR3 DNA. The D gene is left open where the match is weak. Expanded clones are given a class, and other clones once, few, many or no size at all.

size: many
J: TRBJ1-1
D: TRBD1
V: TRBV4-1
CDR3: CASSQWPSRNRGLAFF
DNA: TGCGCCAGCAGCCAATGGCCCTCCAGGAACAGGGGGTTAGCTTTCTTT

size: NA
J: TRBJ2-1
D: TRBD2
V: TRBV2
CDR3: CASAQRGPYNEQFF
DNA: TGTGCCAGCGCCCAGCGGGGCCCCTACAATGAGCAGTTCTTC

size: NA
J: TRBJ1-1
D: NA
V: TRBV9
CDR3: CASNPSGGTEVFF
DNA: TGTGCCAGCAACCCCAGCGGTGGCACTGAAGTTTTCTTT

size: many
J: TRBJ1-1
D: NA
V: TRBV19
CDR3: CASRSTRNTEAFF
DNA: TGTGCCAGTAGATCCACACGAAACACTGAAGCTTTCTTT

size: many
J: TRBJ2-3
D: NA
V: TRBV19
CDR3: CASSIVGSRRGRATDTQYF
DNA: TGTGCCAGTAGTATAGTAGGGAGTCGGAGGGGAAGAGCAACAGATACGCAGTATTTT

size: many
J: TRBJ1-2
D: NA
V: TRBV4-2
CDR3: CASSQDGRFGYTF
DNA: TGTGCCAGCAGCCAAGACGGGAGGTTCGGCTACACCTTC

size: many
J: TRBJ2-7
D: NA
V: TRBV30
CDR3: CAWGVGGRSYEQYF
DNA: TGTGCCTGGGGGGTCGGGGGTCGCTCCTACGAGCAGTACTTC

size: medium-sized
J: TRBJ1-2
D: TRBD1
V: TRBV19
CDR3: CASGQGAVGYGYTF
DNA: TGTGCCAGCGGACAGGGGGCGGTCGGCTATGGCTACACCTTC

size: many
J: TRBJ2-1
D: TRBD2
V: TRBV7-9
CDR3: CASSASGRVYNEQFF
DNA: TGTGCCAGCAGCGCGAGCGGGAGGGTTTACAATGAGCAGTTCTTC

size: many
J: TRBJ2-5
D: TRBD2
V: TRBV6-5
CDR3: CASSFGGRGQETQYF
DNA: TGTGCCAGCAGTTTCGGCGGGAGGGGCCAAGAGACCCAGTACTTC

size: medium-sized
J: TRBJ2-6
D: NA
V: TRBV19
CDR3: CATQENSGANVLTF
DNA: TGTGCCACCCAGGAAAACTCTGGGGCCAACGTCCTGACTTTC

size: many
J: TRBJ1-5
D: NA
V: TRBV28
CDR3: CASSRLGDLNQPQHF
DNA: TGTGCCAGCAGCAGACTCGGGGATTTGAATCAGCCCCAGCATTTT

size: few
J: TRBJ2-7
D: NA
V: TRBV11-2
CDR3: CASSLPGFPYEQYF
DNA: TGTGCCAGCAGCCTGCCGGGGTTCCCCTACGAGCAGTACTTC

size: many
J: TRBJ2-7
D: NA
V: TRBV5-1
CDR3: CASSLEPGREQYF
DNA: TGCGCCAGCAGCTTGGAACCAGGCCGCGAGCAGTACTTC

size: many
J: TRBJ1-1
D: NA
V: TRBV28
CDR3: CASSLGGADTEAFF
DNA: TGTGCCAGCAGTTTAGGGGGGGCTGACACTGAAGCTTTCTTT

size: many
J: TRBJ2-3
D: NA
V: TRBV28
CDR3: CASRPRQGTDTQYF
DNA: TGTGCCAGCAGACCGAGGCAGGGAACAGATACGCAGTATTTT

size: many
J: TRBJ2-2
D: TRBD2
V: TRBV4-2
CDR3: CASSQEDKGFRWAGVHTGELFF
DNA: TGTGCCAGCAGCCAAGAAGACAAGGGTTTTCGGTGGGCGGGAGTTCATACCGGGGAGCTGTTTTTT

size: many
J: TRBJ2-1
D: TRBD2
V: TRBV29-1
CDR3: CSVMTSGSGEQFF
DNA: TGCAGCGTGATGACTAGCGGGTCTGGGGAGCAGTTCTTC

size: many
J: TRBJ2-1
D: TRBD2
V: TRBV6-5
CDR3: CASSRSEWGGVQFF
DNA: TGTGCCAGCAGTCGCTCGGAGTGGGGAGGGGTGCAGTTCTTC

size: many
J: TRBJ2-7
D: NA
V: TRBV2
CDR3: CASSVLSRVREQYF
DNA: TGTGCCAGCAGTGTCCTCTCGAGGGTTCGTGAGCAGTACTTC